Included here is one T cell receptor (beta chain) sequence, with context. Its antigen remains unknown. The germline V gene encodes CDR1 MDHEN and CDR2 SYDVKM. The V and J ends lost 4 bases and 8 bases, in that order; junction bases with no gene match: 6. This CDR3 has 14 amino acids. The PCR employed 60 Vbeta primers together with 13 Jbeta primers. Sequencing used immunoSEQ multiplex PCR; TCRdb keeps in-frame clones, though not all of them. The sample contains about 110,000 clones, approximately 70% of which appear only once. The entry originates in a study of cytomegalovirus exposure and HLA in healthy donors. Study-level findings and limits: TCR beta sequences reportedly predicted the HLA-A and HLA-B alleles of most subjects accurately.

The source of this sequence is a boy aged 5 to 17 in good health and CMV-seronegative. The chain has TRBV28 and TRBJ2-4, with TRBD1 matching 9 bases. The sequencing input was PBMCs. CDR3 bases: TGTGCCAGCAGTTCACAGGGGGCGCGGGACATTCAGTACTTC. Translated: CASSSQGARDIQYF.